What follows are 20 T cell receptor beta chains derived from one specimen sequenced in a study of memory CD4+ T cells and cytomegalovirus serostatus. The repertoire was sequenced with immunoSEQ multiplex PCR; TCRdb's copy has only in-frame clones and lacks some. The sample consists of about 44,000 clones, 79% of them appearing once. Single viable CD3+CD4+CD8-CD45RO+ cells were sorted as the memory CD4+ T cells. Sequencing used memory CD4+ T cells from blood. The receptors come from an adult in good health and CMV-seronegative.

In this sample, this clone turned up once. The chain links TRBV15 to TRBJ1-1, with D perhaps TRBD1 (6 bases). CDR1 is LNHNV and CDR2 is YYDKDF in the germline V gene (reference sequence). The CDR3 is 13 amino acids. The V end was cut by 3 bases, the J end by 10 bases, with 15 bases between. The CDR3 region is CATSSIRGGRAFF. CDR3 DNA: TGTGCCACCAGCAGCATCAGGGGAGGTCGAGCTTTCTTT.

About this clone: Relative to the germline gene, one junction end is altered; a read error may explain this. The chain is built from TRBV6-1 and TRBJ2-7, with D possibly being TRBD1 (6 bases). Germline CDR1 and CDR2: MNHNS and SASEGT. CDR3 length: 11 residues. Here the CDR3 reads CASSEEGTRSF. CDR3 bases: TGTGCCAGCAGTGAAGAAGGGACACGATCATTC.

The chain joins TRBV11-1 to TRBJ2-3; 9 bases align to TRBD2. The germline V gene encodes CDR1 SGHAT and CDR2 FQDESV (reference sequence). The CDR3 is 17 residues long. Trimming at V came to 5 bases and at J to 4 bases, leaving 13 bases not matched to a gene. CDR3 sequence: CASSPQREARRADTQYF. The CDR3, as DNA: TGTGCCAGCAGCCCCCAGCGGGAGGCCCGTAGGGCAGATACGCAGTATTTT. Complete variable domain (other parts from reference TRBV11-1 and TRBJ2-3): EAEVAQSPRYKITEKSQAVAFWCDPISGHATLYWYRQILGQGPELLVQFQDESVVDDSQLPKDRFSAERLKGVDSTLKIQPAELGDSAMYLCASSPQREARRADTQYFGPGTRLTVL.

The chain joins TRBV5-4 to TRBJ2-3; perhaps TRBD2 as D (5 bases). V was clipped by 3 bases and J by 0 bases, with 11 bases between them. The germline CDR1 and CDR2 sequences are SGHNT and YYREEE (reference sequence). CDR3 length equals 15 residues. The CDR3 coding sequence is TGTGCCAGCAGCTATAGCGTAACTAGCACAGATACGCAGTATTTT. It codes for CASSYSVTSTDTQYF.

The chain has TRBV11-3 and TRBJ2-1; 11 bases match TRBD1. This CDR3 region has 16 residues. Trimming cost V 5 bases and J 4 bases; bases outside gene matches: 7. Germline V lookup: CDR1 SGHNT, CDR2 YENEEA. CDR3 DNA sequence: TGTGCCAGCAGCATTGGACAGGGGGCTCCATACAATGAGCAGTTCTTC. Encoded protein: CASSIGQGAPYNEQFF.

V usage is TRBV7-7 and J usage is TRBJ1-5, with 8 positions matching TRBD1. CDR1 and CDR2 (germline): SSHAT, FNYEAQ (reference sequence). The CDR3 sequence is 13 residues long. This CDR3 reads CASARGPNQPQHF. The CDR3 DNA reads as TGTGCTAGCGCCAGGGGGCCTAATCAGCCCCAGCATTTT.

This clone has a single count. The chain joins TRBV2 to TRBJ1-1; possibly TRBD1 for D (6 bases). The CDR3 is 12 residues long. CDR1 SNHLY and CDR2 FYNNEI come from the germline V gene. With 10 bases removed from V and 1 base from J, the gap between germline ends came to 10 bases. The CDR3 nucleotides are TGTGCCACCGGACAGCCGAACACTGAAGCTTTCTTT. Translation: CATGQPNTEAFF.

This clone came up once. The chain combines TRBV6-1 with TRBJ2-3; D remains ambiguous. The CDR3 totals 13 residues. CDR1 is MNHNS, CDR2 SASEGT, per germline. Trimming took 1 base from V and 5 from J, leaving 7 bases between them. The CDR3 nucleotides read TGTGCCAGCAGTGAAGATGGGGAAGATACGCAGTATTTT. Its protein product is CASSEDGEDTQYF.

CDR3 sequence (DNA): TGCGCCAGCAGCCAAGGACAGGGAGTTATTCCCCTCCACTTT. Protein sequence: CASSQGQGVIPLHF. The genes are TRBV4-1 and TRBJ1-6; 7 bases are a match to TRBD1. The germline gives CDR1 MGHRA, CDR2 YSYEKL. This CDR3 has 14 amino acids. J lost 13 bases, V lost 1 base, and 7 bases had no gene match.

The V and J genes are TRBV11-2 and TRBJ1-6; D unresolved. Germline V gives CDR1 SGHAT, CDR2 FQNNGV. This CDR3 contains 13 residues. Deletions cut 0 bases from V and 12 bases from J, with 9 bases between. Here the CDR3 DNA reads TGTGCCAGCAGCTTAGATATCGGGAGACCCCTCCACTTT. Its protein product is CASSLDIGRPLHF. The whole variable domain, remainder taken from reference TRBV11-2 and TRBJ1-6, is EAGVAQSPRYKIIEKRQSVAFWCNPISGHATLYWYQQILGQGPKLLIQFQNNGVVDDSQLPKDRFSAERLKGVDSTLKIQPAKLEDSAVYLCASSLDIGRPLHFGNGTRLTVT.

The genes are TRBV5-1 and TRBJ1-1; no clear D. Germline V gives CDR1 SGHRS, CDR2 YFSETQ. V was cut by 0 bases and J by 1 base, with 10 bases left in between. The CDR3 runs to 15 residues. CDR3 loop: CASSLAHRGNTEAFF. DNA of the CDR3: TGCGCCAGCAGCTTGGCACACCGGGGGAACACTGAAGCTTTCTTT.

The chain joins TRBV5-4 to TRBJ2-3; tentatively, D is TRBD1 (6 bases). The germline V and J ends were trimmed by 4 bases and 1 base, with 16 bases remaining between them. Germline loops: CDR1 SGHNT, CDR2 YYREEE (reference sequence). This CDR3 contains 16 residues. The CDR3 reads CASSPREGEGTDTQYF. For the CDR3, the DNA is TGTGCCAGCAGCCCCAGAGAGGGGGAAGGCACAGATACGCAGTATTTT. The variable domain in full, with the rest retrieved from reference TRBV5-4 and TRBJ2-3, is ETGVTQSPTHLIKTRGQQVTLRCSSQSGHNTVSWYQQALGQGPQFIFQYYREEENGRGNFPPRFSGLQFPNYSSELNVNALELDDSALYLCASSPREGEGTDTQYFGPGTRLTVL.

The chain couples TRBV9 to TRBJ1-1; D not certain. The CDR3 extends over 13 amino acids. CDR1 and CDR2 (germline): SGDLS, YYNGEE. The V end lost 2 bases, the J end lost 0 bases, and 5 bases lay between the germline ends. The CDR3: CASSVALNTEAFF. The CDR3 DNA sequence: TGTGCCAGCAGCGTTGCACTGAACACTGAAGCTTTCTTT.

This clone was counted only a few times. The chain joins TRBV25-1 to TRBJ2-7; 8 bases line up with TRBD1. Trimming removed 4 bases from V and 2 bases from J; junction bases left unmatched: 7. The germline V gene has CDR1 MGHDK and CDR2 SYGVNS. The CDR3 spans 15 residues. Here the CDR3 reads CASSGQGSKTYEQYF. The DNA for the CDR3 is TGTGCCAGCAGTGGACAGGGGAGTAAAACCTACGAGCAGTACTTC.

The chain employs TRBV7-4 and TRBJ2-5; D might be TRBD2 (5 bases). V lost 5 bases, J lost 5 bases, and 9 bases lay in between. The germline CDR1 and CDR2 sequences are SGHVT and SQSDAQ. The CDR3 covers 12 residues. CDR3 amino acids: CASSPGKETQYF. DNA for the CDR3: TGTGCCAGCAGCCCGGGGAAGGAGACCCAGTACTTC. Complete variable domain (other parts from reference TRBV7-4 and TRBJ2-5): GAGVSQSPRYKVAKRGRDVALRCDSISGHVTLYWYRQTLGQGSEVLTYSQSDAQRDKSGRPSGRFSAERPERSVSTLKIQRTEQGDSAVYLCASSPGKETQYFGPGTRLLVL.

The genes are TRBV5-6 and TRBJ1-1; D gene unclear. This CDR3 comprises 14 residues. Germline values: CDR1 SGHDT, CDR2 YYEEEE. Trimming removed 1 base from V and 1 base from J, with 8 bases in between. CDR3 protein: CASSLYHRNTEAFF. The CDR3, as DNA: TGTGCCAGCAGCTTGTACCACCGGAACACTGAAGCTTTCTTT. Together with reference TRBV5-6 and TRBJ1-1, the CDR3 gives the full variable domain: DAGVTQSPTHLIKTRGQQVTLRCSPKSGHDTVSWYQQALGQGPQFIFQYYEEEERQRGNFPDRFSGHQFPNYSSELNVNALLLGDSALYLCASSLYHRNTEAFFGQGTRLTVV.

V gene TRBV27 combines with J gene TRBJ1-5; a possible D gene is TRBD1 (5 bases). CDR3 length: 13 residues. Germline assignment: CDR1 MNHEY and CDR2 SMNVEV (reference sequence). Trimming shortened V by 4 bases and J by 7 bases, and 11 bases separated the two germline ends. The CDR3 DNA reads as TGTGCCAGCAGTTCCTGGGACGGCCAGCCCCAGCATTTT. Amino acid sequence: CASSSWDGQPQHF.

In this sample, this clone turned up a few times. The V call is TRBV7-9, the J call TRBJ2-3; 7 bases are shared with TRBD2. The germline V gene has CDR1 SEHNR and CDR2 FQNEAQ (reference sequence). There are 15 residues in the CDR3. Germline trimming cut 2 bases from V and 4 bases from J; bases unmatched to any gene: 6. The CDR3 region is CASSLYSGGPDTQYF. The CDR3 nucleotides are TGTGCCAGCAGCTTATACTCGGGAGGACCAGATACGCAGTATTTT.

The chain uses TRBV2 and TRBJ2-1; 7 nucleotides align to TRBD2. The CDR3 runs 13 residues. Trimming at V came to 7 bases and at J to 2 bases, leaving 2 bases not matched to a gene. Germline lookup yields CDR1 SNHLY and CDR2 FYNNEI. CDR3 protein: CASNREAYNEQFF. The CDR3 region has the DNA TGTGCCAGCAATCGGGAGGCCTACAATGAGCAGTTCTTC.

The CDR3 loop is CAWSGTQPRSGRARNEQYF. Written as DNA, the CDR3 is TGTGCCTGGAGTGGGACTCAACCTCGAAGCGGGAGGGCCAGGAACGAGCAGTACTTC. The chain joins TRBV30 to TRBJ2-7, with 10 bases identical to TRBD2. Germline CDR1 reads GTSNPN; CDR2 reads SVGIG (reference sequence). The CDR3 loop spans 19 amino acids. J lost 5 bases, V lost 1 base, and 20 bases had no gene match.